Presented here are 23 T cell receptor beta chains from one specimen sequenced in a study of identical twins' blood T cells. TCRdb recomputed calls from the 5' RACE reads with MiXCR, one row per CDR3 protein. The table lists 350,000 to 400,000 distinct CDR3 sequences, roughly 27% of them singletons. Sequencing used PBMCs. The receptor set was obtained from a woman aged 18 to 50 in good health.

The rearrangement joins TRBV7-9 to TRBJ2-5; 11 bases are shared with TRBD2. With 4 bases clipped from V and 2 bases from J, the junction kept 15 bases outside the gene matches. Germline V gene lookup returns CDR1 SEHNR and CDR2 FQNEAQ (reference sequence). The CDR3 consists of 19 residues. The CDR3 loop reads CASSSLKYRLAGMQETQYF. The CDR3 nucleotides are TGTGCCAGCAGCTCCCTAAAATATCGACTAGCGGGGATGCAAGAGACCCAGTACTTC.

Regarding this clonotype: A much larger clone is a single base away; this may be a read error. This sequence joins TRBV5-1 and TRBJ1-2; D ambiguous. Germline V lookup: CDR1 SGHRS, CDR2 YFSETQ. With 3 bases removed from V and 5 bases from J, the gap between germline ends came to 14 bases. This CDR3 has 14 amino acids. The CDR3 loop reads CASSSDANLYGYTF. In nucleotides, the CDR3 is TGCGCCAGCAGCTCCGATGCGAATCTGTATGGCTACACCTTC.

This clonotype was detected only a few times. This chain connects TRBV5-1 to TRBJ2-2, with D hard to call. CDR3 length equals 13 residues. The germline CDR1 and CDR2 sequences are SGHRS and YFSETQ. The V and J ends lost 2 bases and 4 bases respectively, with 6 bases between them. CDR3 sequence (DNA): TGCGCCAGCAGCTTATACAGCACCGGGGAGCTGTTTTTT. Translating it yields CASSLYSTGELFF.

This clonotype appeared a few times. The chain employs TRBV24-1 and TRBJ2-1, with D possibly being TRBD2 (6 bases). V shed 4 bases and J shed 0 bases, with 12 bases lying between them. The CDR3 extends over 16 amino acids. From germline, CDR1 is KGHDR and CDR2 SFDVKD. The CDR3 DNA reads TGTGCCACCAGTGACCCTAGCGCGACCTCCTACAATGAGCAGTTCTTC. It is translated as CATSDPSATSYNEQFF.

This clonotype was detected a few times. The rearrangement links TRBV3-1 to TRBJ2-4; the D gene is possibly TRBD2 (6 bases). Germline V CDR1 and CDR2: LGHDT, YNNKEL (reference sequence). The CDR3 extends over 16 amino acids. The ends were cut back, 4 bases at V and 0 bases at J, with 13 bases in the middle. For the CDR3, the DNA is TGTGCCAGCAGCCCCCCCCCGGGACTAGCCAAAAACATTCAGTACTTC. Translating it yields CASSPPPGLAKNIQYF.

The V call is TRBV19, the J call TRBJ1-1; D is perhaps TRBD1 (5 bases). V lost 4 bases, J lost 3 bases, and 15 bases lay in between. CDR3 length: 15 residues. Germline V gene lookup returns CDR1 LNHDA and CDR2 SQIVND (reference sequence). The CDR3, as DNA: TGTGCCAGTAGTACAAAGGGTCGGGGGGACACTGAAGCTTTCTTT. As protein: CASSTKGRGDTEAFF.

This clonotype was recorded at least ten times. V gene TRBV29-1 combines with J gene TRBJ2-1; D possibly corresponds to TRBD2 (6 bases). Germline lookup yields CDR1 SQVTM and CDR2 ANQGSEA. The CDR3 is 14 amino acids. V lost 3 bases and J 0 bases, leaving 9 bases between the germline ends. Here the CDR3 reads CSVDASVSYNEQFF. The CDR3 DNA reads TGCAGCGTTGACGCTAGCGTCTCCTACAATGAGCAGTTCTTC.

This clonotype was counted a few times. CDR3 bases: TGCAGTGCTAGAGATCGGACAGGGGGCTACACTGAAGCTTTCTTT. It translates to CSARDRTGGYTEAFF. The chain is built from TRBV20-1 and TRBJ1-1; 11 bases fit TRBD1. This CDR3 region has 15 residues. Germline CDR1 reads DFQATT; CDR2 reads SNEGSKA (reference sequence). With 0 bases clipped from V and 3 bases from J, the junction kept 3 bases outside the gene matches.

The table lists this clonotype with a few counts. The genes are TRBV11-2 and TRBJ2-1; no reliable D call. Germline values: CDR1 SGHAT, CDR2 FQNNGV. The CDR3 runs to 15 residues. The germline V and J ends were trimmed by 5 bases and 8 bases, with 19 bases remaining between them. The CDR3 sequence is CASSPLLNSIDEQFF. The CDR3 nucleotides are TGTGCCAGCAGCCCCCTCTTGAATAGTATCGATGAGCAGTTCTTC.

The sample holds a few counts of this clonotype. The chain recombines TRBV12-3 or TRBV12-4 with TRBJ2-1, with TRBD2 matching 8 bases. V was pared by 4 bases and J by 6 bases, with 5 bases of the junction left unmatched. This CDR3 has 14 residues. The CDR3 loop reads CASSSGLAGNEQFF. CDR3 nucleotides: TGTGCCAGCAGTTCTGGACTAGCAGGCAATGAGCAGTTCTTC.

This clonotype was seen a handful of times. The genes are TRBV12-3 or TRBV12-4 and TRBJ1-2, with TRBD1 matching over 9 bases. V trimming: 6 bases; J trimming: 12 bases; junction bases outside the gene matches: 5. This CDR3 is 11 amino acids long. The CDR3 nucleotides read TGTGCCAGCAGCCTAGGGACAGGGCACACCTTC. It is translated as CASSLGTGHTF.

This clonotype has only a few counts. The chain's CDR3 is CSARERRQDEKLFF. CDR3 sequence (DNA): TGCAGTGCTAGGGAAAGGAGACAGGATGAAAAACTGTTTTTT. This chain uses TRBV20-1 with TRBJ1-4; a possible D gene is TRBD1 (6 bases). This CDR3 is built from 14 residues. The germline CDR1 and CDR2 sequences are DFQATT and SNEGSKA (reference sequence). Trimming took 3 bases from V and 6 from J, leaving 14 bases between them.

This clonotype was recorded at least ten times. This chain uses TRBV6-1 with TRBJ2-2; D is perhaps TRBD2 (6 bases). Germline V gene data show CDR1 as MNHNS and CDR2 as SASEGT. The CDR3 length is 13 residues. V was clipped by 7 bases and J by 3 bases, with 9 bases between them. The CDR3 here is CASTREYTGELFF. DNA of the CDR3: TGTGCCAGCACCCGGGAGTACACCGGGGAGCTGTTTTTT.

This clonotype was counted at least ten times. The V and J genes are TRBV7-2 and TRBJ1-4, with D uncertain. CDR1 SGHTA and CDR2 FQGNSA come from the germline V gene. V was clipped by 2 bases and J by 3 bases, with 10 bases between them. The CDR3 is 15 amino acids. The chain's CDR3 is CASSLSVRPNEKLFF. CDR3 DNA sequence: TGTGCCAGCAGCTTAAGTGTCAGACCTAATGAAAAACTGTTTTTT. Complete variable domain (other parts from reference TRBV7-2 and TRBJ1-4): GAGVSQSPSNKVTEKGKDVELRCDPISGHTALYWYRQSLGQGLEFLIYFQGNSAPDKSGLPSDRFSAERTGGSVSTLTIQRTQQEDSAVYLCASSLSVRPNEKLFFGSGTQLSVL.

This clonotype has at least ten counts. As DNA, the CDR3 is TGTGCCAGCAGCCTAAGTGCCCTTTATGGCTACACCTTC. Amino acid sequence: CASSLSALYGYTF. The chain links TRBV7-2 to TRBJ1-2; no firm D call. The germline V gene encodes CDR1 SGHTA and CDR2 FQGNSA. CDR3 size: 13 residues. V shed 5 bases and J shed 5 bases, with 12 bases lying between them.

As to this clonotype: An end of the junction does not agree with germline; a read error may underlie this. This chain joins TRBV10-3 and TRBJ2-1, with 9 bases aligning to TRBD2. The CDR3 loop spans 16 amino acids. Germline V gene lookup returns CDR1 ENHRY and CDR2 SYGVKD. In DNA, the CDR3 is TGTGCCATCAGCCCTACGGTAGCGGGAGACGACAATGAGCGGTTCTTC. This translates into CAISPTVAGDDNERFF.

The chain uses TRBV5-1 and TRBJ2-7; D is perhaps TRBD2 (6 bases). Germline CDR1 is SGHRS and CDR2 is YFSETQ. V was clipped by 10 bases and J by 3 bases, with 11 bases between them. The CDR3 runs to 11 residues. The CDR3 reads CAGGEIYEQYF. In DNA form, the CDR3 reads TGCGCCGGCGGGGAGATCTACGAGCAGTACTTC.

This clonotype was picked up a small number of times. The rearrangement links TRBV7-8 to TRBJ2-3; TRBD2 might be the D (5 bases). V shed 3 bases and J shed 3 bases, with 10 bases lying between them. The CDR3 totals 14 residues. Germline V CDR1 and CDR2: SGHVS, FQNEAQ. The CDR3 loop reads CASSFIARTDTQYF. The CDR3 DNA sequence: TGTGCCAGCAGCTTTATAGCGCGTACAGATACGCAGTATTTT.

Note on this clonotype: One end of the junction varies from germline; a read error may be responsible. This chain connects TRBV5-1 to TRBJ2-1; TRBD2 matches 10 bases. Germline assignment: CDR1 SGHRS and CDR2 YFSETQ. The CDR3 runs to 15 residues. The CDR3 region is CASGFGLADYNEQFF. CDR3 coding DNA: TGCGCCAGCGGCTTTGGACTAGCGGATTACAATGAGCAGTTCTTC.

This clonotype was found a few times. The chain combines TRBV18 with TRBJ1-5; perhaps TRBD1 as D (6 bases). Germline CDR1 and CDR2: KGHSH and LQKENI. V gave up 0 bases and J gave up 11 bases, with 11 bases separating them. CDR3 length: 13 amino acids. The CDR3 DNA reads as TGTGCCAGCTCACCACCGGACAGCCCTACCCAGCATTTT. Protein product: CASSPPDSPTQHF.

This clonotype was detected only a few times. The chain has TRBV20-1 and TRBJ2-3; D gene unclear. This CDR3 has 11 amino acids. Trimming took 5 bases from V and 6 from J, leaving 9 bases between them. Germline CDR1 is DFQATT and CDR2 is SNEGSKA (reference sequence). The chain's CDR3 is CSADRPDTQYF. The CDR3 DNA follows: TGCAGTGCTGATAGGCCTGATACGCAGTATTTT.

The chain uses TRBV20-1 and TRBJ2-5; D unclear. The V gene lost 3 bases and the J gene lost 1 base, with 12 bases spanning the gap. Germline CDR1 DFQATT, CDR2 SNEGSKA (reference sequence). The CDR3 has 14 amino acids. CDR3: CSASDEPFQETQYF. The DNA for the CDR3 is TGCAGTGCTAGCGATGAACCGTTCCAAGAGACCCAGTACTTC.

The rearrangement uses TRBV20-1 and TRBJ1-5; D is ambiguous. The V end was cut by 0 bases, the J end by 0 bases, with 6 bases between. CDR1 is DFQATT, CDR2 SNEGSKA, per germline (reference sequence). The CDR3 contains 14 residues. CDR3 nucleotides: TGCAGTGCTAGAGATCTGAGTAGCAATCAGCCCCAGCATTTT. Its translation is CSARDLSSNQPQHF.